The sequence of this T cell receptor beta chain was determined in a study of T-cell reconstitution after alpha-beta-depleted transplantation in children. Researchers prepared the TCRbeta library using unique molecular identifiers, the study reports. TCRdb re-called the PCR reads with MiXCR, one entry per CDR3 protein. The table shows hundreds of thousands of distinct CDR3 sequences, with less than 35% occurring only once. V was shortened by 8 bases and J by 6 bases, with 17 bases between the two germline ends. This CDR3 region has 14 residues. In its sample, this clonotype was seen a few times. This sequence was found in a human donor who donated a stem cell graft to a child with aplastic anemia. The chain uses TRBV12-3 or TRBV12-4 and TRBJ2-1, with D uncertain. This specimen consisted of PBMCs from the stem cell graft donor, obtained from the stem cell graft. CDR3: CASLSGSAINEQFF. The CDR3 DNA sequence: TGTGCCAGCCTAAGTGGGTCTGCGATCAATGAGCAGTTCTTC.